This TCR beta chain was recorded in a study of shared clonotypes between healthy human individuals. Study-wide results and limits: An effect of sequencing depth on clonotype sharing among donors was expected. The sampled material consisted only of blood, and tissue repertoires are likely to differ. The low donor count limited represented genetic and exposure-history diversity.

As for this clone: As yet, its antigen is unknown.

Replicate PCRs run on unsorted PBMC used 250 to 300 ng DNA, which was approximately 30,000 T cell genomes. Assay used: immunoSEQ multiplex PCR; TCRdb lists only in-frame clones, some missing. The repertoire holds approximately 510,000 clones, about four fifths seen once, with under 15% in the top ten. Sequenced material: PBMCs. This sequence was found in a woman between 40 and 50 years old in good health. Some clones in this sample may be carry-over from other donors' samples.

CDR3 sequence reads: CASREGDSSYEQYF. The CDR3 bases are TGCGCCAGCAGGGAGGGTGACAGTTCCTACGAGCAGTACTTC. V and J are TRBV10-2 and TRBJ2-7; TRBD2 might be the D (6 bases). Between the trimmed V and J ends, which lost 6 bases and 1 base, there was a span of 13 bases. Germline V CDR1 and CDR2: WSHSY, SAAADI. This CDR3 region has 14 residues.